One sample yielded the 27 T cell receptor beta chains listed below, sequenced in a study of tumor-infiltrating lymphocytes in glioblastoma multiforme. Three nested ARM-PCR rounds with V-beta and C-beta primers built TCRB libraries. Via MiXCR, TCRdb re-called the multiplex PCR reads, giving one row per CDR3 protein. The sample shows 13,000 or so distinct CDR3 sequences, almost 65% of them seen only once. Sample: brain tumor tissue. The origin of the receptors is a male donor with glioblastoma.

The chain employs TRBV12-3 or TRBV12-4 and TRBJ1-2; 10 nucleotides match TRBD1. The CDR3 is made up of 13 amino acids. The V and J ends lost 8 bases and 2 bases, in that order; junction bases with no gene match: 2. Here the CDR3 DNA reads TGTGCCAGCGGACAGGGGGGGAACTATGGCTACACCTTC. Translating gives CASGQGGNYGYTF.

This clonotype was counted only a few times. The germline gene is not matched at one end of the junction; a read error may be the cause. J is TRBJ1-1 and V is TRBV29-1, with a tentative D call TRBD1 (5 bases). Germline loops: CDR1 SQVTM, CDR2 ANQGSEA. The CDR3 extends over 13 amino acids. CDR3 coding DNA: TGCAGCGTTCGTCGGGGGGGGAACCCTGAAGCTCTCTTT. Its translation: CSVRRGGNPEALF.

To note about this clonotype: This is likely a read error, given that the CDR3 carries no conserved phenylalanine or tryptophan at its end. The limits of the CDR3 on the DNA are not certain, so only TCRdb's listed CDR3 is given. The gene calls are TRBV6-1 and TRBJ2-7. Looked up from germline, CDR1 is MNHNS and CDR2 is SASEGT. The CDR3 is 14 amino acids in total, end residues counted. This chain's CDR3 is CVSGRTGGSYEQCL.

The CDR3 loop reads CTSSWTSGGNEQFF. CDR3 nucleotides: TGCACTAGCAGTTGGACTAGCGGGGGCAATGAGCAGTTCTTC. This chain uses TRBV10-2 with TRBJ2-1; TRBD2 agrees at 13 bases. The CDR3 covers 14 residues. Germline assignment: CDR1 WSHSY and CDR2 SAAADI.

For this clonotype: The conserved phenylalanine or tryptophan is not found at the CDR3 terminus, so this likely reflects a read error. V and J are TRBV20-1 and TRBJ1-1; D perhaps matches TRBD1 (6 bases). The CDR3 extends over 17 amino acids. Trimming stripped 3 bases from V and 2 bases from J, with 22 bases between. CDR1 is DFQATT, CDR2 SNEGSKA, per germline (reference sequence). In nucleotides, the CDR3 is TGCAGTGCTAGGCTGGTAGGGGGGGGGGGGCTCAACACTGAAGCTTTCTCT. This sequence encodes CSARLVGGGGLNTEAFS.

In this sample, this clonotype is medium-sized (0.01 to 0.1%). The chain uses TRBV6-6 and TRBJ2-5; perhaps D is TRBD1 or TRBD2 (6 bases each). With 1 base removed from V and 3 bases from J, the gap between germline ends came to 15 bases. This CDR3 region has 16 residues. Looked up from germline, CDR1 is MNHNY and CDR2 is SVGAGI (reference sequence). DNA of the CDR3: TGTGCCAGCAGTTACTTAGGCGGGACACCAAAAGAGACCCAGTACTTC. This codes for CASSYLGGTPKETQYF.

For this clonotype: As the CDR3 is not closed by the conserved phenylalanine or tryptophan, this likely results from a read error. The rearrangement joins TRBV20-1 to TRBJ2-7; D is possibly TRBD1 (6 bases). The CDR3 has 14 amino acids. V was shortened by 3 bases and J by 5 bases, with 17 bases between the two germline ends. Looked up from germline, CDR1 is DFQATT and CDR2 is SNEGSKA (reference sequence). The CDR3 is CSASPTQGLDEQYL. The CDR3 nucleotides are TGCAGTGCTAGTCCGACACAGGGATTGGACGAGCAGTACCTT.

The J gene is TRBJ1-5, the V gene TRBV28; maybe TRBD1 (5 bases). This CDR3 comprises 14 residues. V lost 5 bases and J lost 3, with 11 bases in between. Germline V gives CDR1 MDHEN, CDR2 SYDVKM. DNA for the CDR3: TGTGCCAGCAGTACCCAGGGATTCAATCAGCCCCAGCATTTT. It encodes CASSTQGFNQPQHF. Full variable domain (missing parts from reference TRBV28 and TRBJ1-5): DVKVTQSSRYLVKRTGEKVFLECVQDMDHENMFWYRQDPGLGLRLIYFSYDVKMKEKGDIPEGYSVSREKKERFSLILESASTNQTSMYLCASSTQGFNQPQHFGDGTRLSIL.

Concerning this clonotype itself: A much larger clone differs from this one at a single base, so this may be a read error. This chain links TRBV24-1 with TRBJ2-1; no reliable D call. V shed 9 bases and J shed 12 bases, with 23 bases lying between them. Germline assignment: CDR1 KGHDR and CDR2 SFDVKD. This CDR3 spans 14 amino acids. The CDR3 coding sequence is TGTGCCACCGGGTCAGCAGTCAAACCCGAAGGGCAGTTCTTC. Its translation: CATGSAVKPEGQFF.

To note about this clonotype: One junction end does not reproduce the germline sequence, and a read error may be involved. The V gene is TRBV7-9, the J gene TRBJ2-3, with a tentative D call TRBD1 (5 bases). CDR1 and CDR2 (germline): SEHNR, FQNEAQ (reference sequence). The CDR3 consists of 16 residues. The CDR3 here is CASSLPESSDTGTQYF. The CDR3 coding sequence is TGTGCCAGCAGCTTACCCGAATCGTCAGATACAGGTACGCAGTATTTT.

The V call is TRBV4-1, the J call TRBJ2-1, with D tentatively TRBD2 (5 bases). This CDR3 is 17 amino acids long. Between the trimmed V and J ends, which lost 1 base and 5 bases, there was a span of 18 bases. Per the germline V gene, CDR1 is MGHRA and CDR2 is YSYEKL. The DNA for the CDR3 is TGCGCCAGCAGCCAAGGGACGGGGAGAAGCCCCCACAATGAGCAGTTCTTC. This gives the protein CASSQGTGRSPHNEQFF.

The chain joins TRBV10-3 to TRBJ1-4; 7 bases line up with TRBD1. The CDR3 extends over 15 amino acids. The germline V gene encodes CDR1 ENHRY and CDR2 SYGVKD. After removal of 5 bases from V and 4 bases from J, the junction contained 7 bases not matched to a gene. The CDR3 sequence is CAISRSTGLNEKLFF. CDR3 in DNA: TGTGCCATCAGTAGATCGACAGGGCTTAATGAAAAACTGTTTTTT.

This rearrangement joins TRBV29-1 to TRBJ2-1; 8 bases align to TRBD1. Germline V CDR1 and CDR2: SQVTM, ANQGSEA. V shed 7 bases and J 0 bases; nucleotides not matched to a gene: 2. This CDR3 is 13 amino acids long. CDR3 bases: TGCAGCGCGGGACAGGCCTCCTACAATGAGCAGTTCTTC. It yields the protein CSAGQASYNEQFF.

This clonotype has just one count. As the CDR3 is not closed by the conserved phenylalanine or tryptophan, this likely results from a read error. CDR3 DNA: TGCAGTGCTAGAGATGAGGCAGGGCTATATGAACAGTTCCTC. Translation gives CSARDEAGLYEQFL. The chain carries TRBV20-1 and TRBJ2-1, with a possible D match to TRBD1 (5 bases). The length of the CDR3 is 14 residues. The germline gives CDR1 DFQATT, CDR2 SNEGSKA (reference sequence).

About this clonotype: At one boundary the junction diverges from the germline segment, which might be a read error. This chain connects TRBV4-2 to TRBJ1-6; D not certain. Germline V gene data show CDR1 as LGHNA and CDR2 as YNFKEQ. CDR3 length: 15 residues. The CDR3 loop reads CASSQDSPYSSPLHF. The CDR3 nucleotides are TGTGCCAGCAGCCAAGACAGCCCCTATAGTTCACCCCTCCACTTT.

The J gene is TRBJ2-1, the V gene TRBV6-5; 13 positions match TRBD2. With 7 bases clipped from V and 9 bases from J, the junction kept 9 bases outside the gene matches. The CDR3 covers 15 residues. CDR1 and CDR2 (germline): MNHEY, SVGAGI. This chain's CDR3 is CASNSTSGRAGEQFF. DNA for the CDR3: TGTGCCAGCAATTCCACTAGCGGGAGGGCAGGTGAGCAGTTCTTC.

A word on this clonotype: A junction end diverges from the germline sequence, so it may reflect a read error. This chain uses TRBV5-4 with TRBJ2-5; D gene uncertain. This CDR3 is 15 amino acids long. Germline CDR1 SGHNT, CDR2 YYREEE (reference sequence). CDR3 DNA sequence: TGTGCCAGCAGCAAATTGGGATTGGCTCAAGAGACACAGTACTTC. Encoded protein: CASSKLGLAQETQYF.

Comments on this clonotype: A much larger clone lies a single base off, so this may be a read error. The chain couples TRBV2 to TRBJ1-5; D is uncertain. V lost 4 bases and J lost 15, with 19 bases in between. The germline V gene has CDR1 SNHLY and CDR2 FYNNEI. The CDR3 consists of 13 residues. CDR3 coding DNA: TGTGCCAGCAGTGTACGTACTCGAGCCCGGGGGCATTTT. Its translation: CASSVRTRARGHF.

Remarks on this clonotype: No conserved phenylalanine or tryptophan ends this CDR3, so it is likely a read error. The V call is TRBV6-2 or TRBV6-3, the J call TRBJ1-5; D not certain. Germline loops: CDR1 MNHEY, CDR2 SVGEGT. The CDR3 spans 13 residues. This chain's CDR3 is CVSETDSNQPQHL. CDR3 bases: TGTGTCAGCGAAACAGATAGCAATCAGCCCCAGCATCTT.

About this clonotype itself: Sequence at one end of the junction differs from germline and may be a read error. V gene TRBV10-3 combines with J gene TRBJ2-7; D is unclear. CDR3 size: 13 residues. Germline CDR1 and CDR2: ENHRY and SYGVKD. The CDR3 region has the DNA TGTGCCACCAGTGCAGGCGGAAACTATGAGCAGTACTTC. Its protein product is CATSAGGNYEQYF.

As to this clonotype: At one end the junction does not follow the germline gene, possibly because of a read error. This sequence joins TRBV29-1 and TRBJ2-5; possibly TRBD2 for D (5 bases). Germline CDR1 is SQVTM and CDR2 is ANQGSEA. The length of the CDR3 is 14 residues. The CDR3 protein is CSVESTGLRETQYF. CDR3 coding DNA: TGTAGCGTTGAATCGACTGGCTTAAGGGAGACCCAGTACTTC.

The chain couples TRBV6-1 to TRBJ2-7, with 11 nucleotides matching TRBD2. V lost 4 bases, J lost 5 bases, and 7 bases stayed unmatched. Germline CDR1 MNHNS, CDR2 SASEGT. This CDR3 is 15 amino acids long. The CDR3: CASSVAGGDFHEQYV. The CDR3 DNA follows: TGTGCCAGCAGTGTAGCGGGGGGGGACTTCCACGAGCAGTACGTC.

This clonotype was found a few times. V and J are TRBV4-1 and TRBJ2-6; no definite D call. The CDR3 covers 16 residues. Germline CDR1 MGHRA, CDR2 YSYEKL. V lost 0 bases to trimming and J lost 2 bases, with 8 bases between them. The CDR3 here is CASSQDPATGANVLTF. The CDR3 nucleotides read TGCGCCAGCAGCCAAGATCCAGCGACTGGGGCCAACGTCCTGACTTTC.

The chain uses TRBV10-3 and TRBJ2-3; 9 bases are shared with TRBD1. Germline values: CDR1 ENHRY, CDR2 SYGVKD. The J segment lost 10 bases and the V segment lost 4 bases, leaving 15 bases of the junction unmatched. This CDR3 has 16 residues. The CDR3: CAISVTGDRDSIAQYF. In DNA form, the CDR3 reads TGTGCCATCAGTGTGACCGGGGACAGGGACAGTATTGCGCAGTATTTT.

The chain is built from TRBV11-2 and TRBJ2-5; 11 bases agree with TRBD2. With 1 base clipped from V and 5 bases from J, the junction kept 9 bases outside the gene matches. Germline V gene sequence: CDR1 SGHAT, CDR2 FQNNGV. There are 17 residues in the CDR3. CDR3 in amino acids: CASSLAVSGRARETQYF. Here the CDR3 DNA reads TGTGCCAGCAGCTTAGCTGTTAGCGGGAGGGCCCGCGAGACCCAGTACTTC.

The chain combines TRBV20-1 with TRBJ2-1; D unclear. Germline V gene data show CDR1 as DFQATT and CDR2 as SNEGSKA (reference sequence). Deletions cut 2 bases from V and 3 bases from J, with 11 bases between. The length of the CDR3 is 14 residues. The CDR3 sequence is CSARHYKHYNEQFF. The DNA of the CDR3 is TGCAGTGCTAGACACTATAAACACTACAATGAGCAGTTCTTC.

This clonotype has just a few counts. The CDR3 sequence is CSVENPDRSSYNEQFF. The CDR3 DNA reads TGCAGCGTTGAGAACCCTGACAGGAGCTCCTACAATGAGCAGTTCTTC. The rearrangement uses TRBV29-1 and TRBJ2-1, with D perhaps TRBD1 (6 bases). Trimming removed 3 bases at V and 0 bases at J, with 15 bases between. This CDR3 region has 16 residues. In germline, CDR1 is SQVTM, CDR2 ANQGSEA.